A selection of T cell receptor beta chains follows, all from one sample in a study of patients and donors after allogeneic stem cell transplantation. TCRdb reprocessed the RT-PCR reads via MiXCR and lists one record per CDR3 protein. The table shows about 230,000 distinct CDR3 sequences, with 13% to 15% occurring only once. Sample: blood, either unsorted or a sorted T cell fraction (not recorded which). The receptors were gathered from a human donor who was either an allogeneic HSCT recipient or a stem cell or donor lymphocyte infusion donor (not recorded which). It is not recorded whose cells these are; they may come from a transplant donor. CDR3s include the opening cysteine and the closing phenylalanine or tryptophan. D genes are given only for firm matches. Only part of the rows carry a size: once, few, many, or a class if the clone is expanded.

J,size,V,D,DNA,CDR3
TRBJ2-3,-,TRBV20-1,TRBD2,TGCAGTGCTAGCCCACTACTAGCGGGAGGGCGCACAGATACGCAGTATTTT,CSASPLLAGGRTDTQYF
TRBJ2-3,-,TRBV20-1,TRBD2,TGCAGTGCTAGAGATCCGAAGGCTAGCGGGAGGGTGGATACGCAGTATTTT,CSARDPKASGRVDTQYF
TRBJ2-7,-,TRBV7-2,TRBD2,TGTGCCAGCAGCCCTAGAGTAGCGGGGGTATCCTACGAGCAGTACTTC,CASSPRVAGVSYEQYF
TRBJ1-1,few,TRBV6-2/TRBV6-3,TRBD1,TGTGCCAGCAGTTACGTCCCGGGACAGGGGATGAACACTGAAGCTTTCTTT,CASSYVPGQGMNTEAFF
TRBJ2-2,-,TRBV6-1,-,TGTGCCAGCAGTGAAGGGGGCACCGGGGAGCTGTTTTTT,CASSEGGTGELFF
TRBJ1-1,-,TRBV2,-,TGTGCCAGCAGTGTCTCAATGAACACTGAAGCTTTCTTT,CASSVSMNTEAFF
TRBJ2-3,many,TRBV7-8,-,TGTGCCAGCAGCTTATCCTGGAGCACAGATACGCAGTATTTT,CASSLSWSTDTQYF
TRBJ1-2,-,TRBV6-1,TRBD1,TGTGCCAGCAGCGAGCTCACAGGGGAGCCTCGCTACACCTTC,CASSELTGEPRYTF
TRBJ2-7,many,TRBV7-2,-,TGTGCCAGCAGCTTTACTACGACCTACGAGCAGTACTTC,CASSFTTTYEQYF
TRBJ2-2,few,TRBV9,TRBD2,TGTGCCAGCAGCGTGGTGTCGGGGGGGCATGGCGGGGAGCTGTTTTTT,CASSVVSGGHGGELFF
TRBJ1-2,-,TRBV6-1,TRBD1,TGTGCCACAGAGACAGGGGGCTCTAGTGGCTACACCTTC,CATETGGSSGYTF
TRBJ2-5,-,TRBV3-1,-,TGTGCCAGCAGCCAAGGCGGCTACGAGACCCAGTACTTC,CASSQGGYETQYF
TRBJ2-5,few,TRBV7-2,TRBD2,TGTGCCAGCAGCTCGGGACTACACCAAGAGACCCAGTACTTC,CASSSGLHQETQYF
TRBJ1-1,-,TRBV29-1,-,TGCAGCGGGGGAAGGGGAAGGAACACTGAAGCTTTCTTT,CSGGRGRNTEAFF
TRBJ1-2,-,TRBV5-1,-,TGCGCCAGCAGCTTTCGACTAAACTATGGCTACACCTTC,CASSFRLNYGYTF
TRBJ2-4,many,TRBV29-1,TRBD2,TGCAGCGCCGTAGCGGGGTTAGCCAAAAACATTCAGTACTTC,CSAVAGLAKNIQYF
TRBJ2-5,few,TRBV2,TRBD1,TGTGCCAGCAGTTTCCGGGACAGGGGAGGGGAGACCCAGTACTTC,CASSFRDRGGETQYF
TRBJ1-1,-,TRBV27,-,TGTGCCAGCAGTCAAACCCCACGGACTGAAGCTTTCTTT,CASSQTPRTEAFF
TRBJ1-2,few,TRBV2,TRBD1,TGTGCCAGCACCCTAATATCGGGACAGAATACTAACTATGGCTACACCTTC,CASTLISGQNTNYGYTF
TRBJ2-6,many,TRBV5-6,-,TGTGCCAGCAGCTCCTACGTCCCCTCTGGGGCCAACGTCCTGACTTTC,CASSSYVPSGANVLTF
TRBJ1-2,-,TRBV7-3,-,TGTGCCAGCAGCCCGAAGACGAGTACAAGTGGAGGCTACACCTTC,CASSPKTSTSGGYTF
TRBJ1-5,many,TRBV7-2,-,TGTGCCAGCAGCTTATATCACGGGACGAATCAGCCCCAGCATTTT,CASSLYHGTNQPQHF
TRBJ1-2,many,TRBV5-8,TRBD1,TGTGCCAGCATCCCCTGGCCTCGGACAGGCTATGGCTACACCTTC,CASIPWPRTGYGYTF
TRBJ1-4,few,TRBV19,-,TGTGCCAGTAGTATAGCGACAGACTACGAAAAACTGTTTTTT,CASSIATDYEKLFF
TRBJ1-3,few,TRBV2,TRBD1,TGTGCCAGCAGAGTGACAGGGGGCACGAACACCATATATTTT,CASRVTGGTNTIYF
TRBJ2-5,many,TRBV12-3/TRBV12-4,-,TGTGCCAGCAGTACAGCTGTGGGGGCGACCCAGTACTTC,CASSTAVGATQYF
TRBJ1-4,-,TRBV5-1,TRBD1,TGCGCCAGCAGCTTAGGGTCCGGGACAGGGTCCCAAAAACTGTTTTTT,CASSLGSGTGSQKLFF
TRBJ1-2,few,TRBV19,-,TGTGCCAGTAGTAGGACAGAAGTGGGCTACACCTTC,CASSRTEVGYTF
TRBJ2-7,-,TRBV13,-,TGTGCCACCCTTCGAGGGGGGGGCAAAGAGCAGTACTTC,CATLRGGGKEQYF
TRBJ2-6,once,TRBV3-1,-,TGTGCCAGCAGCTCCCGGGACGGCATCTCTGGGGCCAACGTCCTGACTTTC,CASSSRDGISGANVLTF
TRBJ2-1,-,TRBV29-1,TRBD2,TGCAGCCTCGGGGGAGGGAGCAATGAGCAGTTCTTC,CSLGGGSNEQFF
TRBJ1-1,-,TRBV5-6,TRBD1,TGTGCCAGCAGCCTCGCGCTTAGGGGGCCTGAAGCTTTCTTT,CASSLALRGPEAFF
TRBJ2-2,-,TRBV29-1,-,TGCAGCGCCGGGACGGTGAACACCGGGGAGCTGTTTTTT,CSAGTVNTGELFF
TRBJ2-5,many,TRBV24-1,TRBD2,TGTGCCACCAGTGACTCCGGGACTAGCTCCATACAAGAGACCCAGTACTTC,CATSDSGTSSIQETQYF
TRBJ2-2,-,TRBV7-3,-,TGTGCCAGCAGTTCCATACAGGGTTTTAACACCGGGGAGCTGTTTTTT,CASSSIQGFNTGELFF
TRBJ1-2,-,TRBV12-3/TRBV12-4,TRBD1,TGTGCCAGCAGCCCGGGACAGGGAGGGTTCGGGGGCTACACCTTC,CASSPGQGGFGGYTF
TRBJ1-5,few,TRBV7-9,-,TGTGCCAGCAGCTTACAGGGTAGCATACAGCCCCAGCATTTT,CASSLQGSIQPQHF
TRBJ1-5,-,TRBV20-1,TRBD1,TGCAGTGCTGAAGGGACAGGGTGGGTCCGTGGAGGACAGCCCCAGCATTTT,CSAEGTGWVRGGQPQHF
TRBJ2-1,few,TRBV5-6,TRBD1,TGTGCCAGCAGCTTCTACGGGACAGGGGTCGATGAGCAGTTCTTC,CASSFYGTGVDEQFF
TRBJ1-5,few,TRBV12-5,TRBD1,TGTGCTAGTGGTTTACACACAGGGGGAGGAAGATGGAGTCAGCCCCAGCATTTT,CASGLHTGGGRWSQPQHF
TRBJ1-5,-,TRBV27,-,TGTGCCAGCAGGTTCGGTGGGCAGGTTCAAGGGCCCCAGCATTTT,CASRFGGQVQGPQHF
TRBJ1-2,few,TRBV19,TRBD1,TGTGCCAGTACCGACGGGACAGGGGCTAACTATGGCTACACCTTC,CASTDGTGANYGYTF
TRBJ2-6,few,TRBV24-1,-,TGTGCCACCAGTGATAGGCGTAGGGGCTCTGGGGCCAACGTCCTGACTTTC,CATSDRRRGSGANVLTF
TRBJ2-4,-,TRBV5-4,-,TGTGCCAGCAGCTTGCGGGCCTTGGGCGGACCCCCCACCAAAAACATTCAGTACTTC,CASSLRALGGPPTKNIQYF
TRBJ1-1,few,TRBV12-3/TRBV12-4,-,TGTGCCAGCAGAAGGTCGGGGGCGCTGGGTGAAGCTTTCTTT,CASRRSGALGEAFF
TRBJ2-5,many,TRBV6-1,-,TGTGCCAGCAGTGACGGGGGTTTGATTTCTGGGGAGACCCAGTACTTC,CASSDGGLISGETQYF
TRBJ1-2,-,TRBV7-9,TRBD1,TGTGCCAGCAGCTTAAGGGGGCCGCCCTATGGCTACACCTTC,CASSLRGPPYGYTF
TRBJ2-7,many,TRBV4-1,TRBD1,TGCGCCAGCAGCCAAGTGGACAGGGGGCTTGTCGAGCAGTACTTC,CASSQVDRGLVEQYF
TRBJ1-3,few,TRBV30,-,TGTGCCTGGAACACAGGGACGTCTGGAAACACCATATATTTT,CAWNTGTSGNTIYF
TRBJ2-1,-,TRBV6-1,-,TGTGCCAGCACGCCGGGGACACCCTACAATGAGCAGTTCTTC,CASTPGTPYNEQFF
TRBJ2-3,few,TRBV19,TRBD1,TGTGCCAGTAGTAACGGACGACAGGGCAGGAGCACAGATACGCAGTATTTT,CASSNGRQGRSTDTQYF
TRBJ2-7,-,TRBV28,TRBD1,TGTGCCAGTAGACAGGGGCTAGCCTACGAGCAGTACTTC,CASRQGLAYEQYF
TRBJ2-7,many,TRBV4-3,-,TGCGCCAGCAGCCAAGGGAGACATTCCTACGAGCAGTACTTC,CASSQGRHSYEQYF
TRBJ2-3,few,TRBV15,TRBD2,TGTGCCACCAGCAGAGATACGGGACTAGTTCCTCCAGATACGCAGTATTTT,CATSRDTGLVPPDTQYF
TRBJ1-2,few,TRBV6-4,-,TGTGCCAGCAGACCCTCCACTAACTATGGCTACACCTTC,CASRPSTNYGYTF
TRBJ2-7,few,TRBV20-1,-,TGCAGTGCTAGAACACTACTGTCGGGATCTCCCTACGAGCAGTACTTC,CSARTLLSGSPYEQYF
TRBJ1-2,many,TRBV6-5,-,TGTGCCAGCAGTTACACATCGCGGGTGGATGGCTACACCTTC,CASSYTSRVDGYTF